This T cell receptor beta chain is from a study of shared clonotypes between healthy human individuals. Points from the study as a whole: Investigators collected only blood, and repertoires in tissues likely differ. Among the subsets, naive ones generally showed larger estimated richness than memory ones. Sorted-subset sequencing, rarefaction showed, was incomplete despite large depth.

Approximately 30,000 T cell genomes (roughly 0.2 ug DNA) went into each sorted-subset replicate. TCRdb's copy holds only in-frame clones and misses some; the assay was immunoSEQ multiplex PCR. The sample yields around 610,000 clones, roughly 96% seen once. A note on this clone: What it recognizes is unknown.

The CDR3 length is 14 residues. CDR1 and CDR2 from the germline V gene are MDHEN and SYDVKM. V dropped 3 bases and J dropped 0; count of bases not matched to a gene: 2. Terminally differentiated effector memory CD45RA+ cells were excluded by CCR7 positive selection of CD45RO-negative cells. The sample consisted of naive CD8+ T cells sorted from blood. The chain has TRBV28 and TRBJ2-7; TRBD2 matches 7 bases. This sequence originates from a woman under 40 in good health. The CDR3 DNA reads as TGTGCCAGCAGTTTGCGGGGGTACTCCTACGAGCAGTACTTC. Protein: CASSLRGYSYEQYF.